This TCR beta chain stems from a study of graft-versus-host responses after intestinal transplantation. The overall study: Recipients across the board were started on anti-thymocyte globulin induction, then kept on tacrolimus and steroids for 2 to 4 years.

The ends lost 0 bases at V and 6 bases at J; junction bases unmatched: 9. CDR1 LNHNV and CDR2 YYDKDF come from the germline V gene (reference sequence). CDR3 size: 17 residues. Of note for this clone: Its target is not known.

The repertoire was sequenced with immunoSEQ multiplex PCR; TCRdb's copy has only in-frame clones and lacks some. The table has some 130,000 clones, roughly 96% seen once. This chain links TRBV15 with TRBJ2-1; 9 bases fit TRBD2. Here the sequenced sample was unstimulated CD8+ T cells sorted from spleen or lymph node cells, taken before intestinal transplant. The origin of this receptor is a human donor who received an intestinal transplant. The CDR3 loop reads CATSRDVGLAGPNEQFF. DNA of the CDR3: TGTGCCACCAGCAGAGATGTAGGGCTAGCGGGACCCAATGAGCAGTTCTTC. The full variable domain, in which reference TRBV15 and TRBJ2-1 provide the parts outside the CDR3, is DAMVIQNPRYQVTQFGKPVTLSCSQTLNHNVMYWYQQKSSQAPKLLFHYYDKDFNNEADTPDNFQSRRPNTSFCFLDIRSPGLGDTAMYLCATSRDVGLAGPNEQFFGPGTRLTVL.